This T cell receptor beta chain originates from a study of T cells after somatic rescue of genetic block. This clone has just a few counts. Profiled with immunoSEQ multiplex PCR; TCRdb holds only in-frame clones, not every one. This table holds 85,000 to 90,000 clones, more than 80% found once. The V gene lost 3 bases and the J gene lost 1 base, with 6 bases spanning the gap. Per germline, CDR1 LNHNV and CDR2 YYDKDF (reference sequence). The CDR3 totals 13 residues. The chain combines TRBV15 with TRBJ1-1; D remains unclear. This receptor was identified in a woman between 18 and 30 years old. Specimen: peripheral blood mononuclear cells (PBMCs). The CDR3 nucleotides are TGTGCCACCAGCAGGATAAGGAACACTGAAGCTTTCTTT. The encoded protein is CATSRIRNTEAFF.